The clone carrying this TCR beta chain came up many times. Its specificity is unknown. These data are taken from a study of T cells in Graves' hyperthyroidism and ophthalmopathy. Study results and caveats: Most clonotypes that expanded in the thyroid above 0.001 also showed up in blood. In validation, the model predicted ophthalmopathy. These predictions came a median about 6.8 months before onset.

The CDR3 has 14 amino acids. The germline V gene encodes CDR1 LGHDT and CDR2 YNNKEL (reference sequence). The V end was cut by 1 base, the J end by 3 bases, with 10 bases between. RNA transcripts were the template for amplifying TCR beta CDR3 regions. A first-round RT-PCR of the TCR CDR3 used the HTBI primer set. TCRdb recomputed calls from the multiplex PCR reads with MiXCR, one row per CDR3 protein. The sample records about 590,000 distinct CDR3 sequences, 15% to 19% being singletons. Sequencing was carried out using blood. The chain is built from TRBV3-1 and TRBJ2-7; a possible D gene is TRBD1 (5 bases). This TCR was sampled from a woman between 25 and 40 years old with Graves' hyperthyroidism. This CDR3 reads CASSQVPDSYEQYF. The CDR3 DNA sequence: TGTGCCAGCAGCCAAGTCCCCGACAGCTACGAGCAGTACTTC.